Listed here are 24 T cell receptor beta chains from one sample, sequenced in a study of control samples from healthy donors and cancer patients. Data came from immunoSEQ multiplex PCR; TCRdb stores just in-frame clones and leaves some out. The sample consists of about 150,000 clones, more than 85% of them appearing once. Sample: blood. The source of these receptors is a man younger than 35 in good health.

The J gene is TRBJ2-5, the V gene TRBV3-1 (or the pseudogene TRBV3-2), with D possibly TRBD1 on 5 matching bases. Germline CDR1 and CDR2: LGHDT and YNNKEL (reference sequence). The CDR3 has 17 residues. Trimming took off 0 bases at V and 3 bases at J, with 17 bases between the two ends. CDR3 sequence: CASSQESWTKAKETQYF. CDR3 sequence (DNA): TGTGCCAGCAGCCAAGAGTCATGGACAAAAGCCAAAGAGACCCAGTACTTC.

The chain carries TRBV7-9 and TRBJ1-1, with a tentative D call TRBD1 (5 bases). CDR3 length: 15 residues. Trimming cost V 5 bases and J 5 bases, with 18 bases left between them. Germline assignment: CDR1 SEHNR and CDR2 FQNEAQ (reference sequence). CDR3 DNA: TGTGCCAGCAGCCCGGGGGAGGGCCCTCGGACTGAAGCTTTCTTT. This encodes CASSPGEGPRTEAFF.

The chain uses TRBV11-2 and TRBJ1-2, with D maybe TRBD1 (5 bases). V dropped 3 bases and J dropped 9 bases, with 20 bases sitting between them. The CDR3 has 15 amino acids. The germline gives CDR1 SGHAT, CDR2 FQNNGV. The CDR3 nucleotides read TGTGCCAGCAGCTTCTGGGCAGCCGATACGGACAGCTACACCTTC. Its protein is CASSFWAADTDSYTF.

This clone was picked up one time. CDR3 nucleotide sequence: TGCGCCAGCAGTGATGCGGGACAGTTAACTGAAGCTTTCTTT. This translates into CASSDAGQLTEAFF. V is TRBV10-2 and J is TRBJ1-1, with 7 bases matching TRBD1. CDR3 length: 14 residues. With 3 bases clipped from V and 5 bases from J, the junction kept 6 bases outside the gene matches. Germline CDR1 is WSHSY and CDR2 is SAAADI.

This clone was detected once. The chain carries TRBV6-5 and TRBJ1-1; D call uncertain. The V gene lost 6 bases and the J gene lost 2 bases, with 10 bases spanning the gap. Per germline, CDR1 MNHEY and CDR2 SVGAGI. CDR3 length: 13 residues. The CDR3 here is CASSRWENTEAFF. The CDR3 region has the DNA TGTGCCAGCAGCCGGTGGGAAAACACTGAAGCTTTCTTT.

This CDR3 reads CASSSIKQAEAFF. The CDR3 nucleotides read TGTGCCAGCAGTTCTATTAAACAAGCTGAAGCTTTCTTT. This chain uses TRBV6-5 with TRBJ1-1; D uncertain. CDR1 MNHEY and CDR2 SVGAGI come from the germline V gene. The V end was cut by 4 bases, the J end by 6 bases, with 12 bases between. This CDR3 spans 13 amino acids.

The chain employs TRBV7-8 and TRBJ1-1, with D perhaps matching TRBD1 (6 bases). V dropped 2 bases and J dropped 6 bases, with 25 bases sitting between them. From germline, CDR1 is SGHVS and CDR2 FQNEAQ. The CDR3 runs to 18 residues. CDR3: CASSLPEGGGGRGAEAFF. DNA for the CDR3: TGTGCCAGCAGCTTACCCGAAGGGGGAGGCGGTCGGGGGGCTGAAGCTTTCTTT.

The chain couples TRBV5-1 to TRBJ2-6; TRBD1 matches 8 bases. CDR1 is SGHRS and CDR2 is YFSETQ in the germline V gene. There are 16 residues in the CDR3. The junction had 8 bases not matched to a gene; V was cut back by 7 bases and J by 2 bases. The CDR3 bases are TGCGCCAGCCAACAGGGGGTCGGAGCTGGGGCCAACGTCCTGACTTTC. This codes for CASQQGVGAGANVLTF.

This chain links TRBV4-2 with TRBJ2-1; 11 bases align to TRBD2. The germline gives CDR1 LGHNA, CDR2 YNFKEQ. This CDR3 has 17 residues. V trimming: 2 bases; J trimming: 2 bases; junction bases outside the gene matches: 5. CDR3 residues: CASSQRVAGGPYNEQFF. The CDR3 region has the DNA TGTGCCAGCAGCCAACGGGTAGCGGGAGGGCCCTACAATGAGCAGTTCTTC.

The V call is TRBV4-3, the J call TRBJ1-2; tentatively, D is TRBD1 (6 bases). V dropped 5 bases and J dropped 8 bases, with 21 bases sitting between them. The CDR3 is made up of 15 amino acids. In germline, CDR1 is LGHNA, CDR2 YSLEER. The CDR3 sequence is CASSFQKSGGGGYTF. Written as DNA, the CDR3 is TGCGCCAGCAGCTTCCAGAAATCCGGAGGGGGGGGCTACACCTTC.

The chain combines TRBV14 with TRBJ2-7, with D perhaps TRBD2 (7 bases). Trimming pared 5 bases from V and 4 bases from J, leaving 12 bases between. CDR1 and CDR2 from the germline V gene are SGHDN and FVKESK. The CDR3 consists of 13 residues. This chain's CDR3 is CASSSRGGYEQYF. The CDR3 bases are TGTGCCAGCAGCAGCAGGGGAGGGTACGAGCAGTACTTC.

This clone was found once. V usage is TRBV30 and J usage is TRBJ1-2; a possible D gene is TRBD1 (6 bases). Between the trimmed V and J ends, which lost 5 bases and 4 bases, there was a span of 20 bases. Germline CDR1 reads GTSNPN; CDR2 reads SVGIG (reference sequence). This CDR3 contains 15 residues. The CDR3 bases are TGTGCCTGGGGACTAAAGGGGGGTCAGAGCTATGGCTACACCTTC. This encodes CAWGLKGGQSYGYTF.

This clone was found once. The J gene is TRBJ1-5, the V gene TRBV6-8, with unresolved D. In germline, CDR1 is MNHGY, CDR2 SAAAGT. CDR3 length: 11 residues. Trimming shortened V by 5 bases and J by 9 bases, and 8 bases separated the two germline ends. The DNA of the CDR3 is TGTGCCAGCAGTACCCCCCGGCCCCAGCATTTT. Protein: CASSTPRPQHF.

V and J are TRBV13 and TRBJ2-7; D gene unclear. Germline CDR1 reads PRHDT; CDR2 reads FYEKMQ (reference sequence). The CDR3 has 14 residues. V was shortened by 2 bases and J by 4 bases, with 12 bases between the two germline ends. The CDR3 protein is CASSLNRGGYEQYF. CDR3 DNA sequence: TGTGCCAGCAGCTTAAATCGTGGCGGATACGAGCAGTACTTC.

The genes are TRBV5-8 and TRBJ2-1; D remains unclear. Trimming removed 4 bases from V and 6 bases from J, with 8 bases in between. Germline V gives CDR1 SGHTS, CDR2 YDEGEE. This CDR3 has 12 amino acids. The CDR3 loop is CASSLRSNEQFF. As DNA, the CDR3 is TGTGCCAGCAGCCTAAGGAGCAATGAGCAGTTCTTC.

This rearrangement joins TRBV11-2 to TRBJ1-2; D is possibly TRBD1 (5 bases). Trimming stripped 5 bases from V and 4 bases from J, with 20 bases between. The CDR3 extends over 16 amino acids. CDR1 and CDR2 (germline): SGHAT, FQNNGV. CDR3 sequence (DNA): TGTGCCAGCAGCCCAATCTACCGTCGGGGACTCTATGGCTACACCTTC. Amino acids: CASSPIYRRGLYGYTF.

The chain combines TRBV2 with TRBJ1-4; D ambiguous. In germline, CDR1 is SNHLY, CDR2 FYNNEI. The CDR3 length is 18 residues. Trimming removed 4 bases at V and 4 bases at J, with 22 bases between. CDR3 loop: CASSVSGTNLLYNEKLFF. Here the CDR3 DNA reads TGTGCCAGCAGTGTTTCTGGCACCAATCTCCTATATAATGAAAAACTGTTTTTT.

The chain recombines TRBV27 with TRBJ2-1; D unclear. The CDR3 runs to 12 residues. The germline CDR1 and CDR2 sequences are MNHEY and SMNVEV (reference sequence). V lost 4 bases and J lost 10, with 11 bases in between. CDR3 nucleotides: TGTGCCAGCAGTTCCCGATACGCGGAGCAGTTCTTC. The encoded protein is CASSSRYAEQFF.

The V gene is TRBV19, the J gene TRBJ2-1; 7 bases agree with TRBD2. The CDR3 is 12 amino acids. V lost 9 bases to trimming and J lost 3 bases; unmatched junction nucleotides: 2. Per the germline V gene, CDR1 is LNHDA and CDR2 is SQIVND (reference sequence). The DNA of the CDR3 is TGTGCCAGCGGGAGGTACTACAATGAGCAGTTCTTC. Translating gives CASGRYYNEQFF.

The CDR3 DNA reads TGCGCCAGCAGCCAAGATCAGCAGGGGTCGGCCGTCCTGACTTTC. Amino acid sequence: CASSQDQQGSAVLTF. This rearrangement joins TRBV4-3 to TRBJ2-6, with a weak D call TRBD1 (6 bases). The CDR3 consists of 15 residues. With 0 bases removed from V and 12 bases from J, the gap between germline ends came to 15 bases. CDR1 is LGHNA and CDR2 is YSLEER in the germline V gene.

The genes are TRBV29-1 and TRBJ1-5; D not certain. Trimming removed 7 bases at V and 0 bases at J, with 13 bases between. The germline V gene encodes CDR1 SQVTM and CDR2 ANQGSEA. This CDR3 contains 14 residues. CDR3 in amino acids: CSDGWTVSNQPQHF. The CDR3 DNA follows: TGCAGCGACGGATGGACGGTTAGCAATCAGCCCCAGCATTTT.

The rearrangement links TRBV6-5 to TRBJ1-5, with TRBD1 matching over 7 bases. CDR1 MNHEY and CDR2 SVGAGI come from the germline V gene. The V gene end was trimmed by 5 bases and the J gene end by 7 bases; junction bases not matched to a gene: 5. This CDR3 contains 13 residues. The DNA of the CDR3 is TGTGCCAGCAGTACAACAGGGGACCAGCCCCAGCATTTT. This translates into CASSTTGDQPQHF.

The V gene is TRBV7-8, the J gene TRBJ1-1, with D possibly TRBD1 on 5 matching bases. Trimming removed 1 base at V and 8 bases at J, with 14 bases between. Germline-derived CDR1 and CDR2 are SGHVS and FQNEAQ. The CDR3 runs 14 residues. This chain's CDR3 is CASSLGSRGEEAFF. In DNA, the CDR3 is TGTGCCAGCAGCTTAGGGTCTCGGGGGGAAGAAGCTTTCTTT.

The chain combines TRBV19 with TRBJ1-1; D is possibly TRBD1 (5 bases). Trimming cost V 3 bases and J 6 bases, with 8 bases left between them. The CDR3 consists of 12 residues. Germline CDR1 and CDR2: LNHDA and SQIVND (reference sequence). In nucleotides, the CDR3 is TGTGCCAGTAGTATGGGGGGACCTGAAGCTTTCTTT. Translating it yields CASSMGGPEAFF. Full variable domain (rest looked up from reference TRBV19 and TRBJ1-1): DGGITQSPKYLFRKEGQNVTLSCEQNLNHDAMYWYRQDPGQGLRLIYYSQIVNDFQKGDIAEGYSVSREKKESFPLTVTSAQKNPTAFYLCASSMGGPEAFFGQGTRLTVV.